Listed below are T cell receptor beta chains from one sample, sequenced in a study of cytomegalovirus exposure and HLA in healthy donors. The protocol was immunoSEQ multiplex PCR, while the TCRdb copy is restricted to in-frame clones and leaves out a portion. This table holds about 250,000 clones, roughly two thirds found once. The sequencing input was PBMCs. These receptor sequences come from a female donor in good health and CMV-seronegative. The CDR3 runs from the conserved cysteine through the conserved F or W. A D gene is named only where the DNA matches it firmly. Size is omitted from some rows. Given values are once, few, many or a class for expanded clones.

v_call: TRBV4-1
j_call: TRBJ2-2
clone_size: NA
d_call: TRBD2
cdr3_nt: TGCGCCAGCAGCCAAGTGGGACTAGCGGACACCGGGGAGCTGTTTTTT
cdr3_aa: CASSQVGLADTGELFF

v_call: TRBV6-6
j_call: TRBJ1-6
clone_size: once
d_call: NA
cdr3_nt: TGTGCCAGCAGTTACTCCGGAGGGTTAGGCTCACCCCTCCACTTT
cdr3_aa: CASSYSGGLGSPLHF

v_call: TRBV7-9
j_call: TRBJ1-1
clone_size: NA
d_call: TRBD1
cdr3_nt: TGTGCCAGCAGCTTATACTATTTGGGACAGGTACTAATGAACACTGAAGCTTTCTTT
cdr3_aa: CASSLYYLGQVLMNTEAFF

v_call: TRBV6-1
j_call: TRBJ1-1
clone_size: NA
d_call: NA
cdr3_nt: TGTGCCAGCAGTGAAGGTCAGAGGGAGACTGAAGCTTTCTTT
cdr3_aa: CASSEGQRETEAFF

v_call: TRBV19
j_call: TRBJ2-5
clone_size: once
d_call: TRBD2
cdr3_nt: TGTGCCAGTAGGGATAGCGGGAGGGAGACCCAGTACTTC
cdr3_aa: CASRDSGRETQYF

v_call: TRBV7-8
j_call: TRBJ2-3
clone_size: NA
d_call: NA
cdr3_nt: TGTGCCAGCACCCAGGGAAGAACAGATACGCAGTATTTT
cdr3_aa: CASTQGRTDTQYF

v_call: TRBV4-2
j_call: TRBJ2-4
clone_size: few
d_call: NA
cdr3_nt: TGTGCCAGCAGCCAAGTTGTGGCGGGACCAGGCGAAACCAAAAACATTCAGTACTTC
cdr3_aa: CASSQVVAGPGETKNIQYF

v_call: TRBV18
j_call: TRBJ2-7
clone_size: NA
d_call: TRBD1
cdr3_nt: TGTGCCAGCTCACAGAGGGGACAGCCCTACGAGCAGTACTTC
cdr3_aa: CASSQRGQPYEQYF

v_call: TRBV30
j_call: TRBJ2-3
clone_size: NA
d_call: NA
cdr3_nt: TGTGCCTGGACCTCAGGGACAGATACGCAGTATTTT
cdr3_aa: CAWTSGTDTQYF

v_call: TRBV9
j_call: TRBJ2-2
clone_size: NA
d_call: TRBD2
cdr3_nt: TGTGCCAGCAGCGTTACTAGCGGGAGCGGGGAGCTGTTTTTT
cdr3_aa: CASSVTSGSGELFF

v_call: TRBV19
j_call: TRBJ2-1
clone_size: NA
d_call: TRBD2
cdr3_nt: TGTGCCAGTAGTATAGAAGCGGGAGCTCGTACTATAGGGCAGTTCTTC
cdr3_aa: CASSIEAGARTIGQFF

v_call: TRBV29-1
j_call: TRBJ1-5
clone_size: NA
d_call: NA
cdr3_nt: TGCAGCGTTGGAGGGAATCAGCCCCAGCATTTT
cdr3_aa: CSVGGNQPQHF

v_call: TRBV7-9
j_call: TRBJ2-7
clone_size: NA
d_call: TRBD2
cdr3_nt: TGTGCCAGCAGCTTTCGGACTAGCGGGAACGCCGAGCAGTACTTC
cdr3_aa: CASSFRTSGNAEQYF

v_call: TRBV7-9
j_call: TRBJ1-1
clone_size: NA
d_call: NA
cdr3_nt: TGTTCCAGCAGCACGGACAACCTTGAAGCTTTCTTT
cdr3_aa: CSSSTDNLEAFF

v_call: TRBV7-9
j_call: TRBJ2-5
clone_size: NA
d_call: TRBD2
cdr3_nt: TGTGCCAGCAGCTTACGGGGGGGGAAGTACCAAGAGACCCAGTACTTC
cdr3_aa: CASSLRGGKYQETQYF

v_call: TRBV5-4
j_call: TRBJ2-3
clone_size: NA
d_call: TRBD2
cdr3_nt: TGTGCCAGCAGCTTGGACCTGGGGCTAGCGGGAGGAGTTGGGACGCAGTATTTT
cdr3_aa: CASSLDLGLAGGVGTQYF

v_call: TRBV5-1
j_call: TRBJ2-2
clone_size: NA
d_call: TRBD2
cdr3_nt: TGCGCCAGCAGCTTGGGCGGGAGGGCACTCACCGGGGAGCTGTTTTTT
cdr3_aa: CASSLGGRALTGELFF

v_call: TRBV10-3
j_call: TRBJ2-3
clone_size: NA
d_call: TRBD1
cdr3_nt: TGTGCCATCAGTGAGTCCAGGGACAGTCCGCAGTATTTT
cdr3_aa: CAISESRDSPQYF

v_call: TRBV5-1
j_call: TRBJ2-7
clone_size: NA
d_call: NA
cdr3_nt: TGCGCCAGCAGCCCGGCTTTGTGGGCGGGTGCCTACGAGCAGTACTTC
cdr3_aa: CASSPALWAGAYEQYF

v_call: TRBV9
j_call: TRBJ2-1
clone_size: NA
d_call: TRBD2
cdr3_nt: TGTGCCAGCAGAGCGGGAGGTCCTGAGCAGTTCTTC
cdr3_aa: CASRAGGPEQFF

v_call: TRBV7-2
j_call: TRBJ2-7
clone_size: NA
d_call: TRBD2
cdr3_nt: TGTGCCAGCAGCCGTGGACTAGCGGGAGGGCCGTACGAGCAGTACTTC
cdr3_aa: CASSRGLAGGPYEQYF

v_call: TRBV7-7
j_call: TRBJ2-2
clone_size: NA
d_call: NA
cdr3_nt: TGTGCCAGCAGCGCAGGGCCCAACACCGGGGAGCTGTTTTTT
cdr3_aa: CASSAGPNTGELFF

v_call: TRBV7-9
j_call: TRBJ1-2
clone_size: NA
d_call: NA
cdr3_nt: TGTTCCAGCAGCCCCTCGGGATGGGATTCTAACTATGGCTACACCTTC
cdr3_aa: CSSSPSGWDSNYGYTF

v_call: TRBV27
j_call: TRBJ2-1
clone_size: few
d_call: NA
cdr3_nt: TGTGCCAGCAGAACTCGTGGAGCCGATGAGCAGTTCTTC
cdr3_aa: CASRTRGADEQFF

v_call: TRBV10-3
j_call: TRBJ1-1
clone_size: NA
d_call: NA
cdr3_nt: TGTGCCACCAGTACGAGCTCTTTGAACACTGAAGCTTTCTTT
cdr3_aa: CATSTSSLNTEAFF

v_call: TRBV4-2
j_call: TRBJ2-7
clone_size: once
d_call: NA
cdr3_nt: TGTGCCAGCAGCCAAGATCGGGAAGGGCCCTACGAGCAGTACTTC
cdr3_aa: CASSQDREGPYEQYF

v_call: TRBV7-2
j_call: TRBJ2-1
clone_size: NA
d_call: TRBD1
cdr3_nt: TGTGCCAGCAGCACGGACAGGGGGAGTGAGCAGTTCTTC
cdr3_aa: CASSTDRGSEQFF

v_call: TRBV27
j_call: TRBJ2-2
clone_size: few
d_call: NA
cdr3_nt: TGTGCCAGCAGTCCGGTCTGGTACACCGGGGAGCTGTTTTTT
cdr3_aa: CASSPVWYTGELFF

v_call: TRBV11-2
j_call: TRBJ2-7
clone_size: once
d_call: NA
cdr3_nt: TGTGCCAGCAGCTTAGTGAGGAGGCCGCGCGAGCAGTACTTC
cdr3_aa: CASSLVRRPREQYF

v_call: TRBV27
j_call: TRBJ1-1
clone_size: few
d_call: TRBD1
cdr3_nt: TGTGCCAGCAGTCGGACAGGGAGGAACACTGAAGCTTTCTTT
cdr3_aa: CASSRTGRNTEAFF

v_call: TRBV21-1
j_call: TRBJ2-7
clone_size: once
d_call: NA
cdr3_nt: TGTGCCAGCAGCAAAGCCTTAGCATCAGAGCAGTACTTC
cdr3_aa: CASSKALASEQYF

v_call: TRBV19
j_call: TRBJ2-7
clone_size: NA
d_call: TRBD2
cdr3_nt: TGTGCCAGTAGTCATTCCCTAGCGGGAGATTACTACGAGCAGTACTTC
cdr3_aa: CASSHSLAGDYYEQYF

v_call: TRBV27
j_call: TRBJ2-1
clone_size: once
d_call: NA
cdr3_nt: TGTGCCAGCAGTTTCTCCAGGGGCGATGAGCAGTTCTTC
cdr3_aa: CASSFSRGDEQFF

v_call: TRBV6-4
j_call: TRBJ1-1
clone_size: NA
d_call: NA
cdr3_nt: TGTGCCAGCAGTTTTAGGGGTGGGAACACTGAAGCTTTCTTT
cdr3_aa: CASSFRGGNTEAFF

v_call: TRBV5-1
j_call: TRBJ2-7
clone_size: NA
d_call: NA
cdr3_nt: TGCGCCAGCAGCTTGGACCCCGCACGGGTTCGCTACGAGCAGTACTTC
cdr3_aa: CASSLDPARVRYEQYF

v_call: TRBV11-2
j_call: TRBJ2-7
clone_size: NA
d_call: TRBD2
cdr3_nt: TGTGCCAGCAGCATAGTCCTGGGACTAAACTACGAGCAGTACTTC
cdr3_aa: CASSIVLGLNYEQYF

v_call: TRBV27
j_call: TRBJ2-7
clone_size: few
d_call: NA
cdr3_nt: TGTGCCAGCAGTTTTGGTACAGGGACCTACGAGCAGTACTTC
cdr3_aa: CASSFGTGTYEQYF

v_call: TRBV5-1
j_call: TRBJ2-3
clone_size: NA
d_call: TRBD2
cdr3_nt: TGCGCCAGCAGCCACCGAGGACTAGCGGGAGAGTCCACAGATACGCAGTATTTT
cdr3_aa: CASSHRGLAGESTDTQYF

v_call: TRBV7-9
j_call: TRBJ2-5
clone_size: NA
d_call: NA
cdr3_nt: TGTGCCAGCAGCTTAGGTCAGGTAGAGACCCAGTACTTC
cdr3_aa: CASSLGQVETQYF

v_call: TRBV19
j_call: TRBJ2-7
clone_size: NA
d_call: TRBD2
cdr3_nt: TGTGCCAGCGCCTCAGGTAGCGGGAGGGCCTACGAGCAGTACTTC
cdr3_aa: CASASGSGRAYEQYF

v_call: TRBV19
j_call: TRBJ1-4
clone_size: NA
d_call: NA
cdr3_nt: TGTGCCAGTAGTCTTAACACAGGGTCGGGGGAAAAACTGTTTTTT
cdr3_aa: CASSLNTGSGEKLFF

v_call: TRBV5-1
j_call: TRBJ2-6
clone_size: NA
d_call: NA
cdr3_nt: TGCGCCAGCAGCTTGGCGACAGGGGCCAACGTCCTGACTTTC
cdr3_aa: CASSLATGANVLTF

v_call: TRBV7-9
j_call: TRBJ1-2
clone_size: NA
d_call: TRBD1
cdr3_nt: TGTGCCAGCAGCCGACAGGGTGGGGATGGCTACACCTTC
cdr3_aa: CASSRQGGDGYTF

v_call: TRBV6-6
j_call: TRBJ1-1
clone_size: NA
d_call: NA
cdr3_nt: TGTGCCAGCAGAGTCTCATTTGGTTTGGGGGGTGAAGCTTTCTTT
cdr3_aa: CASRVSFGLGGEAFF

v_call: TRBV10-1
j_call: TRBJ2-1
clone_size: NA
d_call: TRBD2
cdr3_nt: TGCGCCAGCAGTGAGTCGGGGACTAGTGGTGAGCAGTTCTTC
cdr3_aa: CASSESGTSGEQFF

v_call: TRBV19
j_call: TRBJ1-5
clone_size: NA
d_call: TRBD1
cdr3_nt: TGTGCCAGTAGCGACAGGGTGCATCAGCCCCAGCATTTT
cdr3_aa: CASSDRVHQPQHF

v_call: TRBV5-5
j_call: TRBJ2-3
clone_size: NA
d_call: TRBD2
cdr3_nt: TGTGCCAGCAGCTTGGAGAGATTAGCGGGAGAGGATACGCAGTATTTT
cdr3_aa: CASSLERLAGEDTQYF

v_call: TRBV5-1
j_call: TRBJ2-3
clone_size: NA
d_call: TRBD2
cdr3_nt: TGCGCCAGCTTCTCGGGAGCGGGAGATGTAGATACGCAGTATTTT
cdr3_aa: CASFSGAGDVDTQYF

v_call: TRBV6-5
j_call: TRBJ2-7
clone_size: NA
d_call: TRBD2
cdr3_nt: TGTGCCAGCAGGGGACTAGCGGTCTCCTACGAGCAGTACTTC
cdr3_aa: CASRGLAVSYEQYF

v_call: TRBV7-8
j_call: TRBJ2-7
clone_size: NA
d_call: TRBD1
cdr3_nt: TGTGCCAGCAGCTTACCCGGGACAGCTTTCGACGAGCAGTACTTC
cdr3_aa: CASSLPGTAFDEQYF

v_call: TRBV4-2
j_call: TRBJ2-7
clone_size: NA
d_call: NA
cdr3_nt: TGTGCCAGCAGCCAAGGACAGGACTACGAGCAGTACTTC
cdr3_aa: CASSQGQDYEQYF

v_call: TRBV6-6
j_call: TRBJ2-7
clone_size: few
d_call: TRBD1
cdr3_nt: TGTGCCAGCAGTCTCCTTGGGACAGGGTTCTACGAGCAGTACTTC
cdr3_aa: CASSLLGTGFYEQYF

v_call: TRBV5-4
j_call: TRBJ1-1
clone_size: few
d_call: TRBD1
cdr3_nt: TGTGCCAGCAGCAGGACAGGGGTCGATGAAGCTTTCTTT
cdr3_aa: CASSRTGVDEAFF

v_call: TRBV5-1
j_call: TRBJ2-3
clone_size: NA
d_call: TRBD2
cdr3_nt: TGCGCCAGCAGAAATAGCGGGGCTAGCACAGATACGCAGTATTTT
cdr3_aa: CASRNSGASTDTQYF

v_call: TRBV12-5
j_call: TRBJ2-7
clone_size: few
d_call: NA
cdr3_nt: TGTGCTAGTGGTTTGGTACAAGTAGGAGGGGTGAGTTCCCAAGCCTACGAGCAGTACTTC
cdr3_aa: CASGLVQVGGVSSQAYEQYF

v_call: TRBV29-1
j_call: TRBJ2-3
clone_size: NA
d_call: TRBD2
cdr3_nt: TGCAGCGTTATTAGCGGGAGCGGTTATACGCAGTATTTT
cdr3_aa: CSVISGSGYTQYF

v_call: TRBV28
j_call: TRBJ1-4
clone_size: few
d_call: NA
cdr3_nt: TGTGCCAGCAGTCCCTGGACAAAGACTAATGAAAAACTGTTTTTT
cdr3_aa: CASSPWTKTNEKLFF

v_call: TRBV18
j_call: TRBJ2-7
clone_size: NA
d_call: NA
cdr3_nt: TGTGCCAGCTCACCCCCTGGCTCCTTCTACGAGCAGTACTTC
cdr3_aa: CASSPPGSFYEQYF

v_call: TRBV7-9
j_call: TRBJ2-1
clone_size: NA
d_call: TRBD2
cdr3_nt: TGTGCCAGCAGCTTATTTTCACTAGCGGGGAGGTACGGCTACAATGAGCAGTTCTTC
cdr3_aa: CASSLFSLAGRYGYNEQFF

v_call: TRBV5-4
j_call: TRBJ2-3
clone_size: NA
d_call: TRBD2
cdr3_nt: TGTGCCAGCAGCTTGATTGGGACTAGCGGGAGTGGGACTAGCACAGATACGCAGTATTTT
cdr3_aa: CASSLIGTSGSGTSTDTQYF